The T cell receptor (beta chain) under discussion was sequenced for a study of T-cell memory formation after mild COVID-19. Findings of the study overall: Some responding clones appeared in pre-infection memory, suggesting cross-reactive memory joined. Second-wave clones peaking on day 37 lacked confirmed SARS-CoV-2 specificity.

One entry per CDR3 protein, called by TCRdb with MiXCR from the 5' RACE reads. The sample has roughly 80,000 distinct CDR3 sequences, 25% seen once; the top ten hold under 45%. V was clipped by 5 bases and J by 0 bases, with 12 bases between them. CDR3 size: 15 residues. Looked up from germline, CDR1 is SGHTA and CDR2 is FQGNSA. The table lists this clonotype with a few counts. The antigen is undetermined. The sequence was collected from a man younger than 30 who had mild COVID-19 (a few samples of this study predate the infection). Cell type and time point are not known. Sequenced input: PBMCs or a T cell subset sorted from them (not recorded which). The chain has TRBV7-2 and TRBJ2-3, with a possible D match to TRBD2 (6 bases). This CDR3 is CASSPGLPSTDTQYF. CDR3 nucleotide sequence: TGTGCCAGCAGCCCTGGACTACCTAGCACAGATACGCAGTATTTT.